This T cell receptor (beta chain) was identified in a study of CD8+CD57+ T cells in acquired aplastic anemia. This clonotype was counted a few times. V dropped 3 bases and J dropped 1 base, with 9 bases sitting between them. The germline V gene encodes CDR1 DFQATT and CDR2 SNEGSKA (reference sequence). This CDR3 contains 13 residues. TCR beta VDJ and CDR3 profiles were obtained from a genomic DNA template. From the reads, TCRdb called clonotypes with MiXCR, one entry per CDR3 protein. The data show about half a million distinct CDR3 sequences, around 30% seen once. Patients who underwent sequencing had shown CD8+CD57+ cell expansion by flow cytometry. Among the patients, all had severe acquired aplastic anemia.

J is TRBJ1-1 and V is TRBV20-1; no firm D call. The sequenced sample was sorted CD4+, CD8+, or CD8+CD57+ T cells (not recorded which) from PBMCs. This clonotype was obtained from a human donor with aplastic anemia. The chain's CDR3 is CSASEQRNTEAFF. The CDR3 nucleotides read TGCAGTGCTAGCGAACAGCGGAACACTGAAGCTTTCTTT.